This is a list of T cell receptor beta chains from one sample in a study of blood T cells in healthy people across ages. From the 5' RACE reads, TCRdb called clonotypes with MiXCR, one entry per CDR3 protein. The sample lists 800,000 to 950,000 distinct CDR3 sequences, about 37% occurring once. Sequenced: blood. The receptors were gathered from a young man in good health. The CDR3 runs from the conserved cysteine through the conserved F or W. A D gene is named only where the DNA matches it firmly. Clone size is given for some rows only: seen once, a few or many times, or a class if the clone is expanded.

once | TRBJ1-1 | TRBV5-5 | . | CASSVQADTEAFF | TGTGCCAGCAGCGTACAGGCCGACACTGAAGCTTTCTTT
. | TRBJ2-7 | TRBV7-8 | TRBD1 | CASSPRLDRAFYEQYF | TGTGCCAGCAGCCCGAGGCTCGACAGGGCCTTCTACGAGCAGTACTTC
. | TRBJ2-1 | TRBV29-1 | . | CTLGERNEQFF | TGCACACTCGGGGAGAGGAATGAGCAGTTCTTC
few | TRBJ2-3 | TRBV20-1 | TRBD2 | CSARDGVIGGAADTQYF | TGCAGTGCTAGAGATGGCGTGATCGGGGGGGCGGCAGATACGCAGTATTTT
many | TRBJ1-6 | TRBV7-3 | . | CASSSGHNNSPLHF | TGTGCCAGCAGCTCAGGACATAATAATTCACCCCTCCACTTT
. | TRBJ2-6 | TRBV12-3/TRBV12-4 | . | CASSSSSSGANVLTF | TGTGCCAGCAGTTCCAGTTCCTCTGGGGCCAACGTCCTGACTTTC
few | TRBJ2-3 | TRBV12-3/TRBV12-4 | . | CASSLCLGTDTQYF | TGTGCCAGCAGTTTGTGCTTAGGCACAGATACGCAGTATTTT
. | TRBJ2-7 | TRBV29-1 | . | CSVAVDSYEQYF | TGCAGCGTTGCTGTGGACTCCTACGAGCAGTACTTC
. | TRBJ1-2 | TRBV20-1 | . | CSASQGVNYGYTF | TGCAGTGCTAGTCAGGGAGTGAACTATGGCTACACCTTC
. | TRBJ2-1 | TRBV4-3 | . | CASGQVGGPGNEQFF | TGCGCCAGCGGCCAAGTGGGGGGGCCGGGCAATGAGCAGTTCTTC
. | TRBJ2-1 | TRBV12-5 | . | CASGLAGGNEQFF | TGTGCTAGTGGTTTGGCGGGCGGCAATGAGCAGTTCTTC
many | TRBJ2-7 | TRBV20-1 | . | CSASPGFDEQYF | TGCAGTGCTAGCCCAGGGTTCGACGAGCAGTACTTC
few | TRBJ2-7 | TRBV2 | . | CASSEADWAKYF | TGTGCCAGCAGTGAAGCGGATTGGGCGAAGTACTTC
few | TRBJ1-1 | TRBV12-3/TRBV12-4 | . | CASSPGVFKTEAFF | TGTGCCAGCAGTCCGGGGGTGTTCAAGACTGAAGCTTTCTTT
many | TRBJ1-2 | TRBV12-3/TRBV12-4 | . | CASSLQPRMANYGYTF | TGTGCCAGCAGTTTGCAGCCCAGGATGGCTAACTATGGCTACACCTTC
. | TRBJ1-2 | TRBV4-3 | TRBD1 | CARSQGGQGYYGYTF | TGCGCCCGCAGCCAAGGGGGACAGGGATACTATGGCTACACCTTC